The 21 T cell receptor beta chains below come from one sample, sequenced in a study of blood T cell repertoires in COVID-19. Method: immunoSEQ multiplex PCR; TCRdb's copy keeps in-frame clones and lacks some. The sample has about 160,000 clones, around 87% seen once. Sequenced: peripheral blood. All receptors derive from an older woman with active or convalescent COVID-19.

The chain has TRBV29-1 and TRBJ1-2; D unclear. V lost 6 bases and J 4 bases, leaving 9 bases between the germline ends. The germline V gene has CDR1 SQVTM and CDR2 ANQGSEA. CDR3 length: 11 residues. DNA for the CDR3: TGCAGCGTCCGGGAGCTCTATGGCTACACCTTC. Protein: CSVRELYGYTF. Full variable domain (remainder filled in from reference TRBV29-1 and TRBJ1-2): SAVISQKPSRDICQRGTSLTIQCQVDSQVTMMFWYRQQPGQSLTLIATANQGSEATYESGFVIDKFPISRPNLTFSTLTVSNMSPEDSSIYLCSVRELYGYTFGSGTRLTVV.

The rearrangement links TRBV7-2 to TRBJ1-3, with TRBD1 as a possible D gene (6 bases). V gave up 3 bases and J gave up 0 bases, with 9 bases separating them. Germline V gene sequence: CDR1 SGHTA, CDR2 FQGNSA. This CDR3 contains 15 residues. CDR3 residues: CASSFNRDSGNTIYF. CDR3 sequence (DNA): TGTGCCAGCAGCTTTAACAGGGACTCTGGAAACACCATATATTTT. The full variable domain, in which reference TRBV7-2 and TRBJ1-3 provide the parts outside the CDR3, is GAGVSQSPSNKVTEKGKDVELRCDPISGHTALYWYRQSLGQGLEFLIYFQGNSAPDKSGLPSDRFSAERTGGSVSTLTIQRTQQEDSAVYLCASSFNRDSGNTIYFGEGSWLTVV.

The genes are TRBV7-9 and TRBJ2-3; TRBD2 might be the D (6 bases). CDR3 length: 18 amino acids. Trimming removed 7 bases from V and 0 bases from J, with 23 bases in between. Germline CDR1 SEHNR, CDR2 FQNEAQ (reference sequence). The CDR3 nucleotides read TGTGCCAGCAAACCCCCCGCGGGGCCCCGAGTTAGCACAGATACGCAGTATTTT. Translating it yields CASKPPAGPRVSTDTQYF. Complete variable domain (other parts from reference TRBV7-9 and TRBJ2-3): DTGVSQNPRHKITKRGQNVTFRCDPISEHNRLYWYRQTLGQGPEFLTYFQNEAQLEKSRLLSDRFSAERPKGSFSTLEIQRTEQGDSAMYLCASKPPAGPRVSTDTQYFGPGTRLTVL.

This rearrangement joins TRBV14 to TRBJ1-1, with D uncertain. This CDR3 contains 14 residues. V lost 4 bases and J lost 9, with 18 bases in between. The germline V gene encodes CDR1 SGHDN and CDR2 FVKESK. The chain's CDR3 is CASSLSRGVAQAFF. The CDR3 DNA reads TGTGCCAGCAGCCTCAGCCGGGGAGTTGCACAAGCTTTCTTT.

The gene calls are TRBV19 and TRBJ2-3, with unresolved D. CDR1 LNHDA and CDR2 SQIVND come from the germline V gene (reference sequence). CDR3 length equals 16 residues. The V end was cut by 7 bases, the J end by 0 bases, with 17 bases between. The CDR3, as DNA: TGTGCCAGTACCTTATCCTGGCAGGCTAGCACAGATACGCAGTATTTT. Translated, it gives CASTLSWQASTDTQYF.

This clone was seen once. The chain links TRBV11-3 to TRBJ2-2; 8 nucleotides line up with TRBD2. The CDR3 contains 18 residues. CDR1 SGHNT and CDR2 YENEEA come from the germline V gene. V lost 0 bases and J lost 4; bases outside the gene matches: 10. The CDR3 loop reads CASSLEGRFAGGTGELFF. The CDR3, as DNA: TGTGCCAGCAGCTTAGAGGGGAGGTTTGCGGGGGGCACCGGGGAGCTGTTTTTT.

The CDR3, as DNA: TGCAGCGTTGAAGGGATCCGGGAAAGGTCCCTTATCCTAAGCTCCTACAATGAGCAGTTCTTC. It is translated as CSVEGIRERSLILSSYNEQFF. The chain is built from TRBV29-1 and TRBJ2-1, with a tentative D call TRBD2 (5 bases). Trimming took 1 base from V and 0 from J, leaving 28 bases between them. Germline-derived CDR1 and CDR2 are SQVTM and ANQGSEA. The CDR3 has 21 amino acids.

The chain employs TRBV20-1 and TRBJ2-5, with D unresolved. CDR3 length: 13 amino acids. Trimming shortened V by 6 bases and J by 1 base, and 12 bases separated the two germline ends. CDR1 is DFQATT and CDR2 is SNEGSKA in the germline V gene (reference sequence). The CDR3 is CSASDGSQETQYF. CDR3 DNA sequence: TGCAGTGCGAGTGACGGGTCCCAAGAGACCCAGTACTTC.

This clone appeared a single time. The rearrangement uses TRBV15 and TRBJ1-5, with D maybe TRBD1 (5 bases). The V and J ends lost 5 bases and 7 bases respectively, with 15 bases between them. CDR3 size: 14 residues. Per the germline V gene, CDR1 is LNHNV and CDR2 is YYDKDF (reference sequence). Written as DNA, the CDR3 is TGTGCCACCAGCGGGGGATCAGCGGGGCAGCCCCAGCATTTT. It is translated as CATSGGSAGQPQHF.

The chain employs TRBV20-1 and TRBJ2-3; possibly TRBD2 for D (5 bases). Trimming cost V 6 bases and J 7 bases, with 11 bases left between them. The CDR3 spans 11 residues. Germline assignment: CDR1 DFQATT and CDR2 SNEGSKA (reference sequence). CDR3 sequence (DNA): TGCAGTGCCCACGTCGGGAATACGCAGTATTTT. Translation gives CSAHVGNTQYF.

Of note for this clone: At one end the junction does not follow the germline gene, possibly because of a read error. Here the CDR3 DNA reads TGTGCTAGCAGCTGGGACAGGGGAACCGGGGAGCTGTTTTTT. Translating gives CASSWDRGTGELFF. The chain employs TRBV7-7 and TRBJ2-2, with 10 bases that match TRBD1. The germline CDR1 and CDR2 sequences are SSHAT and FNYEAQ (reference sequence). The CDR3 covers 14 residues.

V gene TRBV6-1 combines with J gene TRBJ2-7; TRBD1 matches 11 bases. The CDR3 contains 13 residues. J lost 5 bases, V lost 6 bases, and 3 bases had no gene match. Germline-derived CDR1 and CDR2 are MNHNS and SASEGT. Here the CDR3 reads CASRPGQGDEQYF. The CDR3 nucleotides are TGTGCCAGCAGGCCGGGACAGGGGGACGAGCAGTACTTC.

The J gene is TRBJ1-1, the V gene TRBV3-1 (or the pseudogene TRBV3-2); TRBD1 matches at 7 bases. V was clipped by 7 bases and J by 3 bases; unmatched bases: 8. Germline CDR1 is LGHDT and CDR2 is YNNKEL (reference sequence). The CDR3 covers 14 residues. The CDR3 protein is CASKRQGEDTEAFF. CDR3 in DNA: TGTGCCAGCAAACGTCAGGGGGAGGACACTGAAGCTTTCTTT.

The chain couples TRBV6-2 or TRBV6-3 to TRBJ1-5; D remains unclear. Germline CDR1 is MNHEY and CDR2 is SVGEGT. This CDR3 region has 12 residues. The V and J ends lost 0 bases and 9 bases respectively, with 6 bases between them. CDR3 sequence reads: CASSYSTGPQHF. The DNA of the CDR3 is TGTGCCAGCAGTTACTCCACGGGGCCCCAGCATTTT.

This chain connects TRBV7-2 to TRBJ2-3; 16 bases map to TRBD2. CDR1 and CDR2 (germline): SGHTA, FQGNSA. The CDR3 runs to 16 residues. V lost 5 bases to trimming and J lost 4 bases; unmatched junction nucleotides: 3. CDR3 DNA sequence: TGTGCCAGCAGCGCGGGACTAGCGGGGGGGTCAGATACGCAGTATTTT. It translates to CASSAGLAGGSDTQYF.

The genes are TRBV5-1 and TRBJ2-3; 7 positions match TRBD2. With V trimmed by 4 bases and J by 3 bases, 11 bases remained unmatched. Germline CDR1 SGHRS, CDR2 YFSETQ. This CDR3 is built from 16 residues. DNA for the CDR3: TGCGCCAGCAGCCCGGTGTCTAGCGGTTGGACAGATACGCAGTATTTT. The encoded protein is CASSPVSSGWTDTQYF.

This clone was counted once. The chain carries TRBV2 and TRBJ1-3, with unresolved D. Germline V CDR1 and CDR2: SNHLY, FYNNEI. CDR3 length: 19 amino acids. The germline V and J ends were trimmed by 3 bases and 0 bases, with 21 bases remaining between them. This CDR3 reads CASSDSSSAATSSGNTIYF. CDR3 nucleotide sequence: TGTGCCAGCAGTGACTCATCCTCCGCAGCGACGAGCTCTGGAAACACCATATATTTT.

The chain is built from TRBV7-2 and TRBJ2-5; the match to TRBD2 covers 7 bases. Losses at the gene ends were 5 bases for V and 2 bases for J; bases not matched to a gene: 8. Germline values: CDR1 SGHTA, CDR2 FQGNSA. There are 15 residues in the CDR3. The CDR3 nucleotides read TGTGCCAGCAGCCCATGGTGGGGGGGACAAGAGACCCAGTACTTC. Translation gives CASSPWWGGQETQYF.

The chain combines TRBV4-1 with TRBJ1-1, with a tentative D call TRBD1 (5 bases). The V end lost 0 bases, the J end lost 1 base, and 9 bases lay between the germline ends. The CDR3 spans 15 residues. Germline V gene lookup returns CDR1 MGHRA and CDR2 YSYEKL. CDR3 in DNA: TGCGCCAGCAGCCAAGACCGGGGGGAGAACACTGAAGCTTTCTTT. Protein product: CASSQDRGENTEAFF.

The chain carries TRBV3-1 (or the pseudogene TRBV3-2) and TRBJ1-2, with 9 bases that match TRBD1. V lost 1 base and J lost 4; bases outside the gene matches: 1. The CDR3 is made up of 14 amino acids. Germline values: CDR1 LGHDT, CDR2 YNNKEL (reference sequence). As DNA, the CDR3 is TGTGCCAGCAGCCAAGGGGACAGGGCCTATGGCTACACCTTC. Protein product: CASSQGDRAYGYTF.

A note on this clone: The junction shows a germline mismatch at one end, possibly a read error. The rearrangement uses TRBV7-7 and TRBJ2-7; D may be TRBD1 (9 bases). CDR1 is SSHAT and CDR2 is FNYEAQ in the germline V gene (reference sequence). The CDR3 is 13 amino acids. The CDR3 coding sequence is TGTGCTAGCAGCGGGGGACAGGGAGGCGAGCAGTACTTC. Residues: CASSGGQGGEQYF.